These 2 T cell receptor beta chains were sequenced from one sample in a study of blood T cell repertoires in COVID-19. Using immunoSEQ multiplex PCR, the repertoire was profiled, and TCRdb retains in-frame clones only, with some absent. This table holds about 63,000 clones, 88% found once. The sequenced material came from peripheral blood. The receptors shown here come from a human donor in a cohort sampled during active COVID-19.

This chain connects TRBV5-1 to TRBJ1-1; D is uncertain. Germline values: CDR1 SGHRS, CDR2 YFSETQ. With 7 bases removed from V and 1 base from J, the gap between germline ends came to 17 bases. CDR3 length: 15 amino acids. In nucleotides, the CDR3 is TGCGCCAGCTCTTCTATCTCTAATACGAACACTGAAGCTTTCTTT. It codes for CASSSISNTNTEAFF.

This chain joins TRBV18 and TRBJ2-7, with 7 bases fitting TRBD2. After removal of 5 bases from V and 2 bases from J, the junction contained 9 bases not matched to a gene. Germline values: CDR1 KGHSH, CDR2 LQKENI. This CDR3 comprises 15 residues. CDR3 residues: CASSLPGAGAYEQYF. The CDR3 DNA sequence: TGTGCCAGCTCATTGCCCGGGGCGGGAGCCTACGAGCAGTACTTC.